Below are 18 T cell receptor beta chains sequenced from a single sample in a study of cytomegalovirus exposure and HLA in healthy donors. With 60 Vbeta and 13 Jbeta primers, the PCR was carried out. Using immunoSEQ multiplex PCR, the repertoire was profiled, and TCRdb retains in-frame clones only, with some absent. The profile shows 150,000 to 200,000 clones, 84% of them singletons. The sequencing input was PBMCs. All receptors come from a boy aged 5 to 17 in good health and CMV-seronegative.

The J gene is TRBJ2-4, the V gene TRBV7-8, with D maybe TRBD1 (6 bases). Trimming pared 8 bases from V and 3 bases from J, leaving 17 bases between. CDR3 length equals 15 residues. Per the germline V gene, CDR1 is SGHVS and CDR2 is FQNEAQ. CDR3 coding DNA: TGTGCCAGCGGCCCCAGTAGGGGGAGCAAAAACATTCAGTACTTC. Translating gives CASGPSRGSKNIQYF.

The genes are TRBV9 and TRBJ2-3; TRBD1 might be the D (5 bases). Germline V gives CDR1 SGDLS, CDR2 YYNGEE. This CDR3 contains 14 residues. V lost 3 bases and J lost 6, with 14 bases in between. The CDR3 region is CASSGWAGSDTQYF. DNA of the CDR3: TGTGCCAGCAGCGGATGGGCAGGGTCCGATACGCAGTATTTT.

CDR3 sequence: CASSLFTGKALNYGYTF. CDR3 nucleotide sequence: TGTGCCAGCAGTTTATTCACAGGGAAGGCCCTAAACTATGGCTACACCTTC. The J gene is TRBJ1-2, the V gene TRBV28, with D tentatively TRBD1 (6 bases). Per the germline V gene, CDR1 is MDHEN and CDR2 is SYDVKM. The CDR3 loop spans 17 amino acids. The V and J ends lost 1 base and 2 bases respectively, with 17 bases between them.

The rearrangement uses TRBV11-2 and TRBJ1-2, with D perhaps TRBD1 (5 bases). This CDR3 region has 18 residues. Per the germline V gene, CDR1 is SGHAT and CDR2 is FQNNGV. V lost 7 bases and J lost 2, with 26 bases in between. CDR3 protein: CASTLGPGLIGANYGYTF. The CDR3 DNA reads TGTGCCAGCACCCTGGGGCCGGGACTCATCGGGGCCAACTATGGCTACACCTTC.

The chain links TRBV15 to TRBJ2-1, with D perhaps TRBD2 (6 bases). V shed 6 bases and J shed 3 bases, with 15 bases lying between them. This CDR3 is built from 15 residues. The V gene's germline CDR1 is LNHNV and CDR2 YYDKDF (reference sequence). The CDR3 DNA follows: TGTGCCACCAGTGAACGGGAGCACAACTACAATGAGCAGTTCTTC. Amino acids: CATSEREHNYNEQFF.

This rearrangement joins TRBV6-5 to TRBJ2-5; weak D call: TRBD2 (5 bases). Trimming removed 0 bases at V and 4 bases at J, with 9 bases between. The CDR3 runs to 14 residues. The germline gives CDR1 MNHEY, CDR2 SVGAGI. Written as DNA, the CDR3 is TGTGCCAGCAGTTACTCGAAGCTAGCAGAGACCCAGTACTTC. It translates to CASSYSKLAETQYF.

The chain recombines TRBV7-3 with TRBJ2-7; D not resolved. CDR3 length: 14 amino acids. Germline values: CDR1 SGHTA, CDR2 FQGTGA. The ends were cut back, 5 bases at V and 6 bases at J, with 17 bases in the middle. The CDR3 region has the DNA TGTGCCAGCAGCCGAGAGACTCTCGCAAGCGAGCAGTACTTC. It is translated as CASSRETLASEQYF.

The chain joins TRBV10-1 to TRBJ2-7; a possible D gene is TRBD1 (6 bases). With 4 bases removed from V and 0 bases from J, the gap between germline ends came to 7 bases. Germline V gives CDR1 WNHNN, CDR2 SYGVQD (reference sequence). This CDR3 has 13 residues. CDR3 in DNA: TGCGCCAGCAGTGCACAGGGCTCCTACGAGCAGTACTTC. Protein sequence: CASSAQGSYEQYF.

This sequence joins TRBV5-1 and TRBJ1-5, with D possibly TRBD1 on 6 matching bases. The germline gives CDR1 SGHRS, CDR2 YFSETQ. CDR3 length: 15 amino acids. Trimming cost V 6 bases and J 0 bases, with 13 bases left between them. The CDR3 coding sequence is TGCGCCAGCACCGGACAGTCCTATAGCAATCAGCCCCAGCATTTT. Encoded protein: CASTGQSYSNQPQHF.

The rearrangement links TRBV5-6 to TRBJ2-5; D possibly corresponds to TRBD2 (6 bases). Germline V gene sequence: CDR1 SGHDT, CDR2 YYEEEE. V gave up 0 bases and J gave up 3 bases, with 6 bases separating them. The CDR3 has 13 residues. The CDR3: CASSLGTKETQYF. DNA of the CDR3: TGTGCCAGCAGCTTGGGGACTAAAGAGACCCAGTACTTC. Drawing the rest from reference TRBV5-6 and TRBJ2-5, the complete variable domain is DAGVTQSPTHLIKTRGQQVTLRCSPKSGHDTVSWYQQALGQGPQFIFQYYEEEERQRGNFPDRFSGHQFPNYSSELNVNALLLGDSALYLCASSLGTKETQYFGPGTRLLVL.

This CDR3 reads CAWSVRQGGGYTF. The CDR3 nucleotides read TGTGCCTGGAGTGTACGACAGGGTGGGGGCTACACCTTC. This rearrangement joins TRBV30 to TRBJ1-2, with TRBD1 matching over 7 bases. The junction had 6 bases not matched to a gene; V was cut back by 0 bases and J by 8 bases. Germline CDR1 is GTSNPN and CDR2 is SVGIG (reference sequence). The CDR3 contains 13 residues.

This clone showed up just a few times. This chain joins TRBV5-6 and TRBJ2-7, with TRBD1 matching over 7 bases. V was clipped by 0 bases and J by 5 bases; unmatched bases: 2. Germline CDR1 and CDR2: SGHDT and YYEEEE. There are 13 residues in the CDR3. Written as DNA, the CDR3 is TGTGCCAGCAGCTTGGACAGGGGACACGAGCAGTACTTC. As protein: CASSLDRGHEQYF.

In nucleotides, the CDR3 is TGTGCTAGTGGACAGGGATTGTCCTACAATGAGCAGTTCTTC. Translating it yields CASGQGLSYNEQFF. This chain uses TRBV12-5 with TRBJ2-1, with TRBD1 as a possible D gene (6 bases). Germline CDR1 and CDR2: LGHNT and FRNRAP. CDR3 size: 14 residues. V was shortened by 6 bases and J by 1 base, with 10 bases between the two germline ends.

This clone was detected only once. The genes are TRBV5-1 and TRBJ2-1; 13 positions agree with TRBD2. The CDR3 loop spans 17 amino acids. J gave up 7 bases and V 4 bases, and 11 bases lay outside the gene matches. Germline V gene sequence: CDR1 SGHRS, CDR2 YFSETQ. In DNA, the CDR3 is TGCGCCAGCAGCCAGACCTTGGGACTAGCGGGAATTAATGAGCAGTTCTTC. This encodes CASSQTLGLAGINEQFF.

J is TRBJ1-1 and V is TRBV28; D not certain. Germline V gives CDR1 MDHEN, CDR2 SYDVKM. Trimming took off 1 base at V and 1 base at J, with 4 bases between the two ends. This CDR3 is built from 13 residues. DNA for the CDR3: TGTGCCAGCAGTTTATTCTGGAACACTGAAGCTTTCTTT. As protein: CASSLFWNTEAFF.

J is TRBJ1-5 and V is TRBV6-5; a possible D gene is TRBD1 (5 bases). The CDR3 is made up of 15 amino acids. V lost 6 bases and J lost 2, with 14 bases in between. CDR1 MNHEY and CDR2 SVGAGI come from the germline V gene. CDR3 bases: TGTGCCAGCAGCCGCAGGGTGCTGCGCAATCAGCCCCAGCATTTT. Translated, it gives CASSRRVLRNQPQHF.

This clone was counted a single time. The chain joins TRBV25-1 to TRBJ2-7; D is unclear. The CDR3 covers 10 residues. Germline lookup yields CDR1 MGHDK and CDR2 SYGVNS. V was clipped by 6 bases and J by 3 bases, with 3 bases between them. The CDR3 sequence: CASSYYEQYF. The DNA of the CDR3 is TGTGCCAGCAGCTACTACGAGCAGTACTTC.

V gene TRBV7-6 combines with J gene TRBJ2-7; 12 positions match TRBD2. Germline V gives CDR1 SGHVS, CDR2 FNYEAQ. V was clipped by 5 bases and J by 2 bases; unmatched bases: 4. This CDR3 contains 15 residues. The CDR3 sequence: CASSQGLAGPYEQYF. In DNA form, the CDR3 reads TGTGCCAGCAGCCAGGGACTAGCGGGTCCCTACGAGCAGTACTTC.